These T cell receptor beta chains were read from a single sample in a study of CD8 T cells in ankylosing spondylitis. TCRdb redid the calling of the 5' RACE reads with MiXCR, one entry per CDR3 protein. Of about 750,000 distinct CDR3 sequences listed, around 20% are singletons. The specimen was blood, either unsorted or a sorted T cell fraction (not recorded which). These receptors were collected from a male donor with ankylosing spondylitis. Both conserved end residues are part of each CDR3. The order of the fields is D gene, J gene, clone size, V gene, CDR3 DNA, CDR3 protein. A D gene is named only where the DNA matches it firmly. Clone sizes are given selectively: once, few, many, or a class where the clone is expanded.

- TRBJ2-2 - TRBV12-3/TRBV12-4 TGTGCCAGCAACCCGGGGGAGTCCTCCGGGGAGCTGTTTTTT CASNPGESSGELFF
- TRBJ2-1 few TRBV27 TGTGCCAGCAGTTTATTCGGGGTTTTGGATGAGCAGTTCTTC CASSLFGVLDEQFF
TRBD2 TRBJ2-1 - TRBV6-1 TGTGCCAGCAGTCAAGCGGGGGGCGGTGAGCAGTTCTTC CASSQAGGGEQFF
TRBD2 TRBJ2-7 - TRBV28 TGTGCCAGCAGCGCGTTTCCGCGGGAGGGGGTATATGAGCAGTACTTC CASSAFPREGVYEQYF
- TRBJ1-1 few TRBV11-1 TGTGCCAGCAGCTTAGCTTGGGGTAACAGAGAGACGAACACTGAAGCTTTCTTT CASSLAWGNRETNTEAFF
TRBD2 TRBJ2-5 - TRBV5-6 TGTGCCAGCAGCTATGACATAGCGGGGGGGCCGGGAGAGACCCAGTACTTC CASSYDIAGGPGETQYF
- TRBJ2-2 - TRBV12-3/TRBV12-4 TGTGCCAGCAGTTCCAGGGAGGCGAACACCGGGGAGCTGTTTTTT CASSSREANTGELFF
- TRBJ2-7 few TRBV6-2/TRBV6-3 TGTGCCAGCAGTTATATGACAGGAAGTTTGTACGAGCAGTACTTC CASSYMTGSLYEQYF
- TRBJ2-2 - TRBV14 TGTGCCAGCAGCCAAGTTCCTCGGAGGGGTGGCACCGGGGAGCTGTTTTTT CASSQVPRRGGTGELFF
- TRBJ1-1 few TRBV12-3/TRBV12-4 TGTGCCAGCAGTTTGTGGGGGGCAGTACCTGAAGCTTTCTTT CASSLWGAVPEAFF
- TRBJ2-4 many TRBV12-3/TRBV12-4 TGTGCCAGCAGTCCTAGGGGGACCCGCCAAAACATTCAGTACTTC CASSPRGTRQNIQYF
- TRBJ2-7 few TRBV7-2 TGTGCCAGCACCCAACAGGGAGGGCCCTACGAGCAGTACTTC CASTQQGGPYEQYF
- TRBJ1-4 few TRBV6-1 TGTGCCAGCAGTGTGGGGCTTACAACTAATGAAAAACTGTTTTTT CASSVGLTTNEKLFF
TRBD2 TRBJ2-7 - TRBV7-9 TGTGCCAGCAGCTTAGAAAATTTCGCGGGAGGGCCGGACGAGCAGTACTTC CASSLENFAGGPDEQYF
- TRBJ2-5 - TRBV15 TGTGCCACCAGCAGCGCCGGCTACCAAGAGACCCAGTACTTC CATSSAGYQETQYF
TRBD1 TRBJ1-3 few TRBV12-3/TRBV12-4 TGTGCCAGCAGTCTAAAGACAGGGCTTACCATATATTTT CASSLKTGLTIYF
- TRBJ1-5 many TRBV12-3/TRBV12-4 TGTGCCAGCAGTTTTGTGGGGGCAGATCAGCCCCAGCATTTT CASSFVGADQPQHF
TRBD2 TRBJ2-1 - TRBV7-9 TGTGCCAGCAGCTCACCTAGTTGGGAGGGGACCAATGAGCAGTTCTTC CASSSPSWEGTNEQFF
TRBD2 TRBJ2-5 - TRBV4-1 TGCGCCAGCAGCCGAGCCCCGGGACTAGCAGAGACCCAGTACTTC CASSRAPGLAETQYF
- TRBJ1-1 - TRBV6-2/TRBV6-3 TGTGCCAGCAGTCAGCCGACATTAGGGAACACTGAAGCTTTCTTT CASSQPTLGNTEAFF
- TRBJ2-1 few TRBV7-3 TGTGCCAGCAGCTCACATACTAGCTCCAGCGAGCAGTTCTTC CASSSHTSSSEQFF
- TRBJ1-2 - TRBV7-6 TGTGCCAGCAGCCCGGGAGGGGCGACCTATGGCTACACCTTC CASSPGGATYGYTF
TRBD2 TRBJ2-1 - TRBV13 TGTGCCAGCAGCTTACGCCAGGGAAAGGGACTAGCGGGGGGGCAGGTCGAGTTCTTC CASSLRQGKGLAGGQVEFF
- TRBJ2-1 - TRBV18 TGTGCCAGCTCACCGCCTGGGGTTTACGGGCCTTCCTACAATGAGCAGTTCTTC CASSPPGVYGPSYNEQFF
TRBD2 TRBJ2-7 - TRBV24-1 TGTGCCACCAGTGACCCTACTAGCGGGAGATACGAGCAGTACTTC CATSDPTSGRYEQYF
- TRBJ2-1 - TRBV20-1 TGCAGTGCTAGAGATCGTCTCGGGAGTTACTACAATGAGCAGTTCTTC CSARDRLGSYYNEQFF
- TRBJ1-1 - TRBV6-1 TGTGCCAGCAATGCCGGGACAAGGACTGAAGCTTTCTTT CASNAGTRTEAFF
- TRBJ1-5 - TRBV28 TGTGCCAGCAGTTTGGTCTCCCAGCCCCAGCATTTT CASSLVSQPQHF
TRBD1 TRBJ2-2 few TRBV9 TGTGCCAGCAGCGTGCGGGACAGGGGGCGTCACGGGGAGCTGTTTTTT CASSVRDRGRHGELFF
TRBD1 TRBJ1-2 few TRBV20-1 TGCAGTGCTAGCGGGTTGCCAGGGGGCTATGGCTACACCTTC CSASGLPGGYGYTF
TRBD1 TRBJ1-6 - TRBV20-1 TGCAGTGCTAGAGATAGGGGAGGGACAGCGAATTCACCCCTCCACTTT CSARDRGGTANSPLHF
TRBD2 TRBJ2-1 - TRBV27 TGTGCCAGCACCTTCAGCGGGACGCTTTACAATGAGCAGTTCTTC CASTFSGTLYNEQFF
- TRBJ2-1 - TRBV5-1 TGCGCCAGCAGCGACTCCTCGGGACTTGCCTCCTACAATGAGCAGTTCTTC CASSDSSGLASYNEQFF
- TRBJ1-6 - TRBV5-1 TGCGCCAGCACCATGACGGATGCACATAATTCACCCCTCCACTTT CASTMTDAHNSPLHF
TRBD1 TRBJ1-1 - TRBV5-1 TGCGCCAGCAGCTTTGGGACAGGTCGGGCGGGGGCGACGAACACTGAAGCTTTCTTT CASSFGTGRAGATNTEAFF
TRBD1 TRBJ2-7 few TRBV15 TGTGCCACCAGCGTAATAGACAGGGATGTCTACGAACAGTACTTC CATSVIDRDVYEQYF
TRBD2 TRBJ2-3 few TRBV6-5 TGTGCCAGCAGTTACTCAGGCGGGAGTGTGGCAGATACGCAGTATTTT CASSYSGGSVADTQYF
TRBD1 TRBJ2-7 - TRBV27 TGTGCCAGCAGTCCTCCAACGGGACAGGGTGGGCAGTACTTC CASSPPTGQGGQYF
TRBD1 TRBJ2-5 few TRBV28 TGTGCCAGCAGTTTATTGCAGGGGGCTAAAGAGACCCAGTACTTC CASSLLQGAKETQYF
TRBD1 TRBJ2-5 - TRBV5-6 TGTGCCAGCAGGACAGGGGGAGCCCCCCAAGAGACCCAGTACTTC CASRTGGAPQETQYF
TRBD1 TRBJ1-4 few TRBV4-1 TGCGCCAGCAGCCAACCGGACAGGCAAAATGAAAAACTGTTTTTT CASSQPDRQNEKLFF
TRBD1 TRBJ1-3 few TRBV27 TGTGCCAGCAGAGACAGGGGGCCGGGAAACACCATATATTTT CASRDRGPGNTIYF
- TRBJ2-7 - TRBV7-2 TGTGCCAGCAGCTTATCAGGTTATGAGTCCTACGAGCAGTACTTC CASSLSGYESYEQYF
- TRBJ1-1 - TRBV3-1 TGTGCCAGCAGCCAAGGGACACTTAAGAACACTGAAGCTTTCTTT CASSQGTLKNTEAFF
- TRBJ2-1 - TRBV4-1 TGCGCCAGCAGCCAAGGGGACTTAGTGTTTGAGCAGTTCTTC CASSQGDLVFEQFF
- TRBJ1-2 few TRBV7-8 TGTGCCAGCAGCTTAGCGCCAGCTACCTATGGCTACACCTTC CASSLAPATYGYTF
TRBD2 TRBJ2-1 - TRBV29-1 TGCAGCGTTGTCGCGGGAGCCCCCTACAATGAGCAGTTCTTC CSVVAGAPYNEQFF
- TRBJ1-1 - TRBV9 TGTGCCAGCAGTACCTACCCGAACACTGAAGCTTTCTTT CASSTYPNTEAFF
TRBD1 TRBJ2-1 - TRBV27 TGTGCCAGCAGCTATGATGGGCCCAGGGGGCCCTACAATGAGCAGTTCTTC CASSYDGPRGPYNEQFF
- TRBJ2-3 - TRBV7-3 TGTGCCAGCAGCCGCGGGGTAGCGAAAAGCACAGATACGCAGTATTTT CASSRGVAKSTDTQYF
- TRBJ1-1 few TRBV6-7 TGTGCCAGCAGTCCCCCGGGGGTTTCGGCTTTCTTT CASSPPGVSAFF
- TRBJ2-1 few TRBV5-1 TGCGCCAGCAGCTTGGTTGGGGGAGTCAATGAGCAGTTCTTC CASSLVGGVNEQFF
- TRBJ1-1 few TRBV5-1 TGCGCCAGCAGCCCGGCGGGGGGGAGAGTCCCTGAAGCTTTCTTT CASSPAGGRVPEAFF
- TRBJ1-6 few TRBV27 TGTGCCAGCAGTTCCATGGGGGGAGGGAACTCACCCCTCCACTTT CASSSMGGGNSPLHF
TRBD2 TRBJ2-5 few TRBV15 TGTGCCACCAGCAGAGCTAGCGGCCAAGAGACCCAGTACTTC CATSRASGQETQYF
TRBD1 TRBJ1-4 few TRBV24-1 TGTGCCACCAGTGAAGCCGGGACAGGGGGGGCTAATGAAAAACTGTTTTTT CATSEAGTGGANEKLFF